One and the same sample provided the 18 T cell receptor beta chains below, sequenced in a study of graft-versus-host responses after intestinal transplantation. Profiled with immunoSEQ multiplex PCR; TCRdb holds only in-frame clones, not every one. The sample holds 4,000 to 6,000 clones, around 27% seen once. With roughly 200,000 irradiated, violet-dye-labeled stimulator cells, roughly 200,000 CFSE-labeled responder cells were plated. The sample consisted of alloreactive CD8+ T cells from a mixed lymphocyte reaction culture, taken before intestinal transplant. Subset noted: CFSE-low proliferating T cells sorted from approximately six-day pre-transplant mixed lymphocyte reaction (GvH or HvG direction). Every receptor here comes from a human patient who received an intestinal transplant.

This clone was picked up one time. In DNA, the CDR3 is TGTGCCAGCAGCGCCGGGACGGCACTCTACGAGCAGTACTTC. It specifies CASSAGTALYEQYF. The chain links TRBV5-4 to TRBJ2-5, with D perhaps given as TRBD1 or TRBD2 (5 bases each). The end of the DNA fits TRBJ2-7 better, so the J call may be wrong. CDR1 is SGHNT, CDR2 YYREEE, per germline (reference sequence). CDR3 length equals 14 residues.

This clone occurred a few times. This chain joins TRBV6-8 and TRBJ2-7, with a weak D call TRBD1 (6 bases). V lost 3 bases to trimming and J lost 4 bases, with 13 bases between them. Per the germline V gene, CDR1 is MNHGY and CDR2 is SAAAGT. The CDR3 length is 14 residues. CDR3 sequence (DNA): TGTGCCAGCAGTTATCTCACAGGGTCGTACGAGCAGTACTTC. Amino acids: CASSYLTGSYEQYF.

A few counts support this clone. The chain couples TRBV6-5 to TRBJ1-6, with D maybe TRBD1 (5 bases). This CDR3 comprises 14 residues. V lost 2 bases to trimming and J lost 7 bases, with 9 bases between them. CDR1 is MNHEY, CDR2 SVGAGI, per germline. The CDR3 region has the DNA TGTGCCAGCAGTTACGGGGGTGAGAATTCACCCCTCCACTTT. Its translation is CASSYGGENSPLHF.

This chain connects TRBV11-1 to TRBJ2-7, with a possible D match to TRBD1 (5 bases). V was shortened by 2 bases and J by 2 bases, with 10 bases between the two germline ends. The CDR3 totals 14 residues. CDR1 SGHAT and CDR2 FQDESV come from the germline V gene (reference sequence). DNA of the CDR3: TGTGCCAGCAGCTTACAGGGTAGTCCCTACGAGCAGTACTTC. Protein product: CASSLQGSPYEQYF.

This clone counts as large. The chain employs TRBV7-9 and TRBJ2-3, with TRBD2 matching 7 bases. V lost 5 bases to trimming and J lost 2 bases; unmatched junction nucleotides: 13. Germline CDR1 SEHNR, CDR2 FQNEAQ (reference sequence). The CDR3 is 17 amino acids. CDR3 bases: TGTGCCAGCAGCCCCCCTTTTGCGGGAGCTTACACAGATACGCAGTATTTT. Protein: CASSPPFAGAYTDTQYF.

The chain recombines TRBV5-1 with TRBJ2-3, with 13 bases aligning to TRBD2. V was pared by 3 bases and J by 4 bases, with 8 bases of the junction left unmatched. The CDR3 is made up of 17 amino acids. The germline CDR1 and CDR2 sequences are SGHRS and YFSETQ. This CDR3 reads CASSSRTSGSGADTQYF. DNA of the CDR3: TGCGCCAGCAGCTCAAGGACTAGCGGGAGCGGTGCAGATACGCAGTATTTT.

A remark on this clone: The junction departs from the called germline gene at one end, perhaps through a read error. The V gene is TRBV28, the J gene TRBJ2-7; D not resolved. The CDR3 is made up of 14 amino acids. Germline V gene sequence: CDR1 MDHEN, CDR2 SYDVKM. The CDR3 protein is CASSFFQTDYEQYF. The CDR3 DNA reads TGCGCCAGCAGTTTCTTCCAGACCGATTACGAGCAGTACTTC.

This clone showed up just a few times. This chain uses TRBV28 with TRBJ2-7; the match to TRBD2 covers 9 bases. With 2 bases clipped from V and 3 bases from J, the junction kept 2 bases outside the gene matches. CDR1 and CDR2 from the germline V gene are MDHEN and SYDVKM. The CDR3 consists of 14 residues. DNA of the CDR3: TGTGCCAGCAGTTTAACTAGCGGGTACTACGAGCAGTACTTC. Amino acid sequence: CASSLTSGYYEQYF.

The CDR3 nucleotides are TGTGCCAGCAGCTTTGGTAGCCCCTACGAGCAGTACTTC. This sequence encodes CASSFGSPYEQYF. V gene TRBV11-3 combines with J gene TRBJ2-7; no clear D. V dropped 3 bases and J dropped 2 bases, with 8 bases sitting between them. The CDR3 spans 13 residues. Germline values: CDR1 SGHNT, CDR2 YENEEA.

The CDR3 here is CASSASGTTYNEQFF. In DNA form, the CDR3 reads TGTGCCAGCAGTGCAAGCGGGACGACTTACAATGAGCAGTTCTTC. V usage is TRBV27 and J usage is TRBJ2-1; TRBD2 aligns across 7 bases. The CDR3 contains 15 residues. Germline V CDR1 and CDR2: MNHEY, SMNVEV (reference sequence). The V and J ends lost 5 bases and 4 bases, in that order; junction bases with no gene match: 8.

CDR3 residues: CAWCLGVINTEAFF. CDR3 coding DNA: TGTGCCTGGTGCCTAGGGGTTATTAACACTGAAGCTTTCTTT. The chain joins TRBV30 to TRBJ1-1; a weak D match, TRBD1 (5 bases). V gave up 5 bases and J gave up 2 bases, with 15 bases separating them. Per the germline V gene, CDR1 is GTSNPN and CDR2 is SVGIG (reference sequence). This CDR3 comprises 14 residues.

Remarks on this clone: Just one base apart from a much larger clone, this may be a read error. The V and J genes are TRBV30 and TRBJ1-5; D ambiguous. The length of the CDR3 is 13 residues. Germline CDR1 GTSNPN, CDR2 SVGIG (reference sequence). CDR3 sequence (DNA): TGTTCCTGGAGTGACTATAGCAATCAGCCCCAGCATTTT. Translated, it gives CSWSDYSNQPQHF.

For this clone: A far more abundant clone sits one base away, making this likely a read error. The CDR3 here is CASSQDYNEQFF. CDR3 nucleotides: TGTGCCAGCAGCCAAGACTACAATGAGCAGTTCTTC. The gene calls are TRBV5-4 and TRBJ2-1, with D unresolved. V lost 4 bases and J lost 3, with 5 bases in between. Germline loops: CDR1 SGHNT, CDR2 YYREEE (reference sequence). The CDR3 contains 12 residues.

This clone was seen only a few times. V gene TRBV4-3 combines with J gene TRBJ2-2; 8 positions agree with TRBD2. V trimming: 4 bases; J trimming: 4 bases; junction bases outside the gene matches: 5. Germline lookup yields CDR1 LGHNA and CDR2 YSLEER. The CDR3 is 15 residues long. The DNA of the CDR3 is TGCGCCAGCAGCCGGACAAGCGGGAGCACCGGGGAGCTGTTTTTT. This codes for CASSRTSGSTGELFF.

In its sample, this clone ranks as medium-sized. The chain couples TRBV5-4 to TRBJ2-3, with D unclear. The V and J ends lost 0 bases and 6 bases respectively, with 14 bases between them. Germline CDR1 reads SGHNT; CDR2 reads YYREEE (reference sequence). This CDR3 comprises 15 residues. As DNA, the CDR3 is TGTGCCAGCAGCTTGGGTGTAGTTTCGGTCGATACGCAGTATTTT. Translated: CASSLGVVSVDTQYF.

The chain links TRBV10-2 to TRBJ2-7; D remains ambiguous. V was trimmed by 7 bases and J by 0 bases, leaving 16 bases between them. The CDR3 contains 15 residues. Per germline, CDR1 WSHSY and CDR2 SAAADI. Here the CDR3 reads CASMVGYPDSYEQYF. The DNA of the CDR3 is TGCGCCAGCATGGTTGGGTACCCTGACTCCTACGAGCAGTACTTC.

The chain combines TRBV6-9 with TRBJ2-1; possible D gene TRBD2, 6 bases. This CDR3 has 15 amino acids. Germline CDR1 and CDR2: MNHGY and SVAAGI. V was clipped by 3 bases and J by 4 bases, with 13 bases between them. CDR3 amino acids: CASSYGGSLYNEQFF. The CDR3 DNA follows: TGTGCCAGCAGTTACGGAGGGTCATTATACAATGAGCAGTTCTTC.

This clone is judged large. CDR3 in amino acids: CASSLGQGVYEQYF. DNA for the CDR3: TGCGCCAGCAGCTTGGGACAGGGAGTCTACGAGCAGTACTTC. The chain carries TRBV5-1 and TRBJ2-7; 7 bases match TRBD1. The CDR3 sequence is 14 residues long. After removal of 0 bases from V and 3 bases from J, the junction contained 3 bases not matched to a gene. CDR1 and CDR2 (germline): SGHRS, YFSETQ.